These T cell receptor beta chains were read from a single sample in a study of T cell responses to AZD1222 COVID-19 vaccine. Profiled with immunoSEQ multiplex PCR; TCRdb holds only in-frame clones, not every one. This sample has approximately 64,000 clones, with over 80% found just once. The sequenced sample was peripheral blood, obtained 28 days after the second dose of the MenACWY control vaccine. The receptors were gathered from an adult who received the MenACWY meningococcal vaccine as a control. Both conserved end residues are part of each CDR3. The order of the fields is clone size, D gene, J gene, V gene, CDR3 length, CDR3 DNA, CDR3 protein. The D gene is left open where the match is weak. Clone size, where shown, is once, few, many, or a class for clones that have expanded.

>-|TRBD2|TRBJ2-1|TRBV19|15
TGTGCCAGTAGTATGACTAGCGGGAGCTACAATGAGCAGTTCTTC
CASSMTSGSYNEQFF
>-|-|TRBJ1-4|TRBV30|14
TGTGCCTGGAGCTGGGGGAGTACAAATGAAAAACTGTTTTTT
CAWSWGSTNEKLFF
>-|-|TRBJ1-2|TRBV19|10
TGTGCCAGTGGGACTTATGGCTACACCTTC
CASGTYGYTF
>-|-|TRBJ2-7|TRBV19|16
TGTGCCAGTAGTCAAGGGGGTATTTGGGACCCCTACGAGCAGTACTTC
CASSQGGIWDPYEQYF
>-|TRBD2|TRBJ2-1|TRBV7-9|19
TGTGCCAGCAGCCCTGGGACTAGCGGGATCTTCCAGTCGAGGAATGAGCAGTTCTTC
CASSPGTSGIFQSRNEQFF
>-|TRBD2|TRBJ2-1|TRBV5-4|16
TGTGCCAGCAGCTTGATGGGGGGGTCGAACGACAATGAGCAGTTCTTC
CASSLMGGSNDNEQFF
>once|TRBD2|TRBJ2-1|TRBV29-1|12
TGCAGCGACACAGCGGGAGGGTCAGAGCAGTTCTTC
CSDTAGGSEQFF
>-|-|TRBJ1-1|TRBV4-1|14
TGCGCCAGCAGCCAACAGGCCATGAACACTGAAGCTTTCTTT
CASSQQAMNTEAFF
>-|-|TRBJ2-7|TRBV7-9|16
TGTGCCAGCAGCTCTCCCGGGAGCTTCAGCTCCTACGAGCAGTACTTC
CASSSPGSFSSYEQYF
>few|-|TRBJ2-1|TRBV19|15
TGTGCCAGTAGTATAACTCCCGATCGATACAATGAGCAGTTCTTC
CASSITPDRYNEQFF
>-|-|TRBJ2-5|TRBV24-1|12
TGTGCCACCAGCCTAGCGTGGGGGTCCCAGTACTTC
CATSLAWGSQYF
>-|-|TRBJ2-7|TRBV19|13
TGTGCCAGTAGTATACGACAGGAGGGAGAGCAGTACTTC
CASSIRQEGEQYF
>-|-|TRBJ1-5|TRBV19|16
TGTGCCAGTAGCCCTACAACCCGGGAAGATTATCAGCCCCAGCATTTT
CASSPTTREDYQPQHF
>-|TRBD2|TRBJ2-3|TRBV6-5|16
TGTGCCAGCAGTTACAGCGGACTAGCGGGCACAGATACGCAGTATTTT
CASSYSGLAGTDTQYF
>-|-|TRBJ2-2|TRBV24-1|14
TGTGCCACCAGTGAGGGGCGGGACCCCGGGGAGCTGTTTTTT
CATSEGRDPGELFF
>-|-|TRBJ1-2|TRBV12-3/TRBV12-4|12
TGTGCCAGCACCACTGGACAGTATGGCTCCACCTTC
CASTTGQYGSTF
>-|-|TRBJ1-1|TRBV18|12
TGTGCCAGCTCACAGGGGAACACTGAAGCTTTCTTT
CASSQGNTEAFF
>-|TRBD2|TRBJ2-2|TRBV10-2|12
TGCGCCAGCAGGGGGGGGAACGGGGAGCTGTTTTTT
CASRGGNGELFF
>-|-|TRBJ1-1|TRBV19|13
TGTGCCTCCGGGACCTTTATGAACACTGAAGCTTTCTTT
CASGTFMNTEAFF
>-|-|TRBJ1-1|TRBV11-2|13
TGTGCCAGCAGCCCAAAGATGAACACTGAAGCTTTCTTT
CASSPKMNTEAFF
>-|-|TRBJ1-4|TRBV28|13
TGTGCCAGCAGTCGCAGGGGCAATGAAAAACTGTTTTTT
CASSRRGNEKLFF
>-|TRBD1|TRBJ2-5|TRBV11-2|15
TGTGCCAGCAGCTTAACTCCTGACAGGGGAGAGACCCAGTACTTC
CASSLTPDRGETQYF
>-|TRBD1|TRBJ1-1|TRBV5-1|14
TGCGCCAGCAGCGCCGGACAGGGGCGGACTGAAGCTTTCTTT
CASSAGQGRTEAFF
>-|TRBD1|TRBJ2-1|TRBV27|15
TGTGCCAGCAGTACCCGACAGGGAATGAGAAATGAGCAGTTCTTC
CASSTRQGMRNEQFF
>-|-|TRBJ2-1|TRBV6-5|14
TGTGCCACCGAACAGGTCGGCTCCTACAATGAGCAGTTCTTC
CATEQVGSYNEQFF
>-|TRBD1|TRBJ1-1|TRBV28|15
TGTGCCAGCACCCCGACCGGGACAGGTTACACTGAAGCTTTCTTT
CASTPTGTGYTEAFF
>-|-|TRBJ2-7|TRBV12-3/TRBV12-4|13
TGTGCCAGCAGTTGGGGCGGGGATTACGAGCAGTACTTC
CASSWGGDYEQYF
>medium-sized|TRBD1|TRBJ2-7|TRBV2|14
TGTGCCGACTTTCTATTTGAGGGGGCCGACGAGCAGTACTTC
CADFLFEGADEQYF
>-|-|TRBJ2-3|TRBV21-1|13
TGTGCCAGCAGCAACGGGACAGCGGATACGCAGTATTTT
CASSNGTADTQYF
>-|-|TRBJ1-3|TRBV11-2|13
TGTGCCAGCAGCTTAGATCTGGCGCGGGACATATATTTT
CASSLDLARDIYF
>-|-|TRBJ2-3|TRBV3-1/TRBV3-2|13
TGTGCCAGCAGCTTCCAAGGTGGGGATACGCAGTATTTT
CASSFQGGDTQYF
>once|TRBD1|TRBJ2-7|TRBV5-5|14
TGTGCCAGCAGCTTAGGACAGGGCCAATACGAGCAGTACTTC
CASSLGQGQYEQYF